The next 32 T cell receptor beta chains were all read from a single sample in a study of blood T cell repertoires in COVID-19. Clones were sequenced by immunoSEQ multiplex PCR, and TCRdb holds only the in-frame ones, with some missing. The sample consists of around 42,000 clones, roughly 88% of them appearing once. The sequencing sample was made of peripheral blood. The source is a human donor in a cohort sampled during active COVID-19.

The chain couples TRBV28 to TRBJ2-3; 14 bases match TRBD2. This CDR3 has 13 amino acids. Germline V lookup: CDR1 MDHEN, CDR2 SYDVKM. The V segment lost 8 bases and the J segment 12 bases; nucleotides outside the gene matches: 7. Here the CDR3 reads CASLMGLAGEQYF. For the CDR3, the DNA is TGTGCCAGCCTTATGGGACTAGCGGGGGAACAGTATTTT.

This clone has a single count. The chain links TRBV11-3 to TRBJ2-1, with 7 bases that match TRBD2. Germline V lookup: CDR1 SGHNT, CDR2 YENEEA. The trim removed 5 bases at V and 6 bases at J, leaving 7 bases unmatched. The CDR3 length is 14 residues. For the CDR3, the DNA is TGTGCCAGCAGCCAGCGGGGAGGATTCAATGAGCAGTTCTTC. Translated: CASSQRGGFNEQFF.

The chain employs TRBV9 and TRBJ2-7; TRBD1 matches 10 bases. Per germline, CDR1 SGDLS and CDR2 YYNGEE. Trimming cost V 3 bases and J 0 bases; bases outside gene matches: 6. The CDR3 spans 16 residues. CDR3 coding DNA: TGTGCCAGCAGCGCAAGGACAGGGGGTAGCTCCTACGAGCAGTACTTC. Translated, it gives CASSARTGGSSYEQYF.

The chain recombines TRBV5-1 with TRBJ1-4; D remains unclear. The CDR3 extends over 14 amino acids. CDR1 is SGHRS, CDR2 YFSETQ, per germline. Trimming shortened V by 4 bases and J by 5 bases, and 12 bases separated the two germline ends. For the CDR3, the DNA is TGCGCCAGCAGCCCCGGGAGGTGGAATGAAAAACTGTTTTTT. Protein: CASSPGRWNEKLFF.

This clone was seen more than once but under ten times. The V gene is TRBV9, the J gene TRBJ2-3; 8 nucleotides line up with TRBD1. CDR3 length: 16 residues. The germline V gene has CDR1 SGDLS and CDR2 YYNGEE. V lost 3 bases, J lost 0 bases, and 6 bases stayed unmatched. The CDR3: CASSGGTGFSTDTQYF. The DNA for the CDR3 is TGTGCCAGCAGCGGGGGGACAGGATTTAGCACAGATACGCAGTATTTT.

The J gene is TRBJ2-7, the V gene TRBV12-3 or TRBV12-4; TRBD1 aligns across 7 bases. V lost 4 bases, J lost 1 base, and 1 base stayed unmatched. This CDR3 spans 13 amino acids. The CDR3 sequence is CASSSQGSYEQYF. CDR3 coding DNA: TGTGCCAGCAGTTCACAGGGGTCCTACGAGCAGTACTTC.

The chain uses TRBV7-9 and TRBJ2-5; TRBD1 matches at 7 bases. V trimming: 4 bases; J trimming: 4 bases; junction bases outside the gene matches: 12. This CDR3 region has 16 residues. Germline V gene lookup returns CDR1 SEHNR and CDR2 FQNEAQ (reference sequence). The CDR3 here is CASSSDSRGQRETQYF. Here the CDR3 DNA reads TGTGCCAGCAGCTCCGATAGTAGGGGGCAACGAGAGACCCAGTACTTC.

Only a few counts were recorded for this clone. The chain couples TRBV12-3 or TRBV12-4 to TRBJ1-1, with 8 bases fitting TRBD1. Trimming took 4 bases from V and 6 from J; bases not matched to a gene: 4. The CDR3 spans 13 residues. The CDR3, as DNA: TGTGCCAGCAGTTCACAGGGGGACGCTGAAGCTTTCTTT. Its translation: CASSSQGDAEAFF.

The chain employs TRBV28 and TRBJ2-2; TRBD1 agrees at 8 bases. V gave up 6 bases and J gave up 1 base; unmatched junction bases: 10. CDR1 and CDR2 (germline): MDHEN, SYDVKM. This CDR3 has 17 residues. The DNA for the CDR3 is TGTGCCAGCAGCCGCCTCCCCGGACAGGGGAACACCGGGGAGCTGTTTTTT. Translated: CASSRLPGQGNTGELFF. Combining the CDR3 with reference TRBV28 and TRBJ2-2 gives the whole variable domain DVKVTQSSRYLVKRTGEKVFLECVQDMDHENMFWYRQDPGLGLRLIYFSYDVKMKEKGDIPEGYSVSREKKERFSLILESASTNQTSMYLCASSRLPGQGNTGELFFGEGSRLTVL.

The chain couples TRBV10-2 to TRBJ2-5, with 8 positions matching TRBD2. The V and J ends lost 2 bases and 5 bases, in that order; junction bases with no gene match: 4. The CDR3 extends over 14 amino acids. Germline V lookup: CDR1 WSHSY, CDR2 SAAADI. The chain's CDR3 is CASSERGGRETQYF. The CDR3 DNA is TGCGCCAGCAGTGAGCGGGGGGGACGGGAGACCCAGTACTTC.

V and J are TRBV9 and TRBJ1-2; TRBD1 matches 10 bases. CDR3 length equals 15 residues. After removal of 0 bases from V and 4 bases from J, the junction contained 3 bases not matched to a gene. CDR1 is SGDLS, CDR2 YYNGEE, per germline. This CDR3 is CASSVEWTGGYGYTF. In nucleotides, the CDR3 is TGTGCCAGCAGCGTAGAATGGACAGGGGGCTATGGCTACACCTTC.

The chain couples TRBV5-8 to TRBJ2-7; 7 bases fit TRBD1. Germline CDR1 reads SGHTS; CDR2 reads YDEGEE. The CDR3 extends over 14 amino acids. The V gene end was trimmed by 2 bases and the J gene end by 5 bases; junction bases not matched to a gene: 7. The CDR3 coding sequence is TGTGCCAGCAGCTTTAGCAGGGGGAACAACGAGCAGTACTTC. It is translated as CASSFSRGNNEQYF.

The chain combines TRBV29-1 with TRBJ2-7, with unresolved D. The V gene's germline CDR1 is SQVTM and CDR2 ANQGSEA. This CDR3 has 12 amino acids. Trimming took 5 bases from V and 2 from J, leaving 10 bases between them. The CDR3 nucleotides read TGCAGCGTTCGAGACACCCCCTACGAGCAGTACTTC. The encoded protein is CSVRDTPYEQYF.

The chain couples TRBV27 to TRBJ1-4, with 7 bases identical to TRBD1. Germline V gene lookup returns CDR1 MNHEY and CDR2 SMNVEV (reference sequence). The CDR3 is made up of 15 amino acids. Unmatched junction bases numbered 7, after V lost 2 bases and J lost 7 bases. The CDR3 DNA is TGTGCCAGCAGTTTAACCGGGACAGCCAGTGAAAAACTGTTTTTT. Amino acid sequence: CASSLTGTASEKLFF.

The gene calls are TRBV7-7 and TRBJ2-5; D is perhaps TRBD1 (8 bases). V lost 5 bases, J lost 7 bases, and 17 bases lay in between. CDR1 and CDR2 (germline): SSHAT, FNYEAQ (reference sequence). The CDR3 is 14 amino acids. The CDR3 DNA follows: TGTGCCAGCAGCGCGGACAGGGAGGGAGGGACCCAGTACTTC. The encoded protein is CASSADREGGTQYF.

This clone was seen a few times. V and J are TRBV12-3 or TRBV12-4 and TRBJ2-5; maybe TRBD2 (6 bases). Trimming cost V 5 bases and J 4 bases, with 11 bases left between them. This CDR3 spans 13 amino acids. The CDR3 nucleotides are TGTGCCAGCAGTCCCTGGGGAGGAGAGACCCAGTACTTC. Protein sequence: CASSPWGGETQYF.

The gene calls are TRBV5-1 and TRBJ1-2; maybe TRBD1 (6 bases). The CDR3 sequence is 16 residues long. Per the germline V gene, CDR1 is SGHRS and CDR2 is YFSETQ. The V end was cut by 5 bases, the J end by 2 bases, with 19 bases between. CDR3 loop: CASRPDSGAGNYGYTF. CDR3 bases: TGCGCCAGCAGACCCGACTCAGGGGCAGGAAACTATGGCTACACCTTC.

CDR3 region: CASSPTPLTGLGYTF. As DNA, the CDR3 is TGTGCCAGCAGTCCGACCCCCCTGACAGGGTTGGGCTACACCTTC. The V gene is TRBV28, the J gene TRBJ1-2; the match to TRBD1 covers 7 bases. Germline trimming cut 5 bases from V and 8 bases from J; bases unmatched to any gene: 14. The CDR3 length is 15 residues. Germline CDR1 is MDHEN and CDR2 is SYDVKM.

The V gene is TRBV4-2, the J gene TRBJ1-1; TRBD1 matches 8 bases. The germline gives CDR1 LGHNA, CDR2 YNFKEQ. With V trimmed by 3 bases and J by 5 bases, 8 bases remained unmatched. The CDR3 consists of 15 residues. CDR3 loop: CASSQRQQGGTEAFF. The CDR3 region has the DNA TGTGCCAGCAGCCAGAGACAACAGGGGGGGACTGAAGCTTTCTTT.

The V call is TRBV5-1, the J call TRBJ1-6; perhaps TRBD1 as D (5 bases). Germline lookup yields CDR1 SGHRS and CDR2 YFSETQ. V was shortened by 3 bases and J by 5 bases, with 15 bases between the two germline ends. The CDR3 has 16 amino acids. The DNA of the CDR3 is TGCGCCAGCAGCTGGAGCGGGTGGGGGGATAATTCACCCCTCCACTTT. Translated, it gives CASSWSGWGDNSPLHF.

This clone turned up a few times. The rearrangement links TRBV28 to TRBJ1-1; 10 nucleotides match TRBD1. CDR1 MDHEN and CDR2 SYDVKM come from the germline V gene. There are 14 residues in the CDR3. V dropped 6 bases and J dropped 2; count of bases not matched to a gene: 3. The CDR3 nucleotides are TGTGCCAGCAGGGGGGACAGGGGTAACACTGAAGCTTTCTTT. It specifies CASRGDRGNTEAFF.

The genes are TRBV5-3 and TRBJ2-5; tentative D call: TRBD2 (5 bases). TRBV5-3 is an open reading frame, and its role is uncertain. Trimming left V 6 bases short and J 4 bases short, with 13 bases between. This CDR3 spans 13 amino acids. The CDR3, as DNA: TGTGCCAGAAAAAGCGAGGGAGTAGAGACCCAGTACTTC. Translation gives CARKSEGVETQYF.

J is TRBJ1-4 and V is TRBV30; D unclear. Germline CDR1 reads GTSNPN; CDR2 reads SVGIG (reference sequence). Deletions cut 3 bases from V and 4 bases from J, with 21 bases between. This CDR3 comprises 17 residues. The CDR3 sequence: CAWRTSLLYGLNEKLFF. Written as DNA, the CDR3 is TGTGCCTGGAGGACGTCCCTGCTTTATGGACTTAATGAAAAACTGTTTTTT.

The V and J genes are TRBV2 and TRBJ1-1; D may be TRBD1 (5 bases). Germline-derived CDR1 and CDR2 are SNHLY and FYNNEI. V was clipped by 6 bases and J by 0 bases, with 11 bases between them. This CDR3 contains 14 residues. The CDR3, as DNA: TGTGCCAGCAGCCCCAGGGTGGTGAACACTGAAGCTTTCTTT. Its translation: CASSPRVVNTEAFF.

This sequence joins TRBV6-4 and TRBJ1-6, with 8 bases aligning to TRBD1. J lost 10 bases, V lost 3 bases, and 5 bases had no gene match. This CDR3 is 14 amino acids long. Germline V gene sequence: CDR1 MRHNA, CDR2 SNTAGT. CDR3: CASSETGGWSPLHF. The DNA for the CDR3 is TGTGCCAGCAGTGAAACAGGGGGATGGTCACCCCTCCACTTT.

The genes are TRBV18 and TRBJ2-2; no reliable D call. This CDR3 contains 13 residues. Looked up from germline, CDR1 is KGHSH and CDR2 is LQKENI. V gave up 4 bases and J gave up 2 bases, with 5 bases separating them. For the CDR3, the DNA is TGTGCCAGCTCACTGTTAAACACCGGGGAGCTGTTTTTT. Protein product: CASSLLNTGELFF.

This chain links TRBV19 with TRBJ1-5; 8 nucleotides align to TRBD1. V shed 5 bases and J 7 bases; nucleotides not matched to a gene: 4. This CDR3 has 13 amino acids. Germline V gives CDR1 LNHDA, CDR2 SQIVND (reference sequence). CDR3 coding DNA: TGTGCCAGTAGTGGGACAGGATCACAGCCCCAGCATTTT. The encoded protein is CASSGTGSQPQHF.

This clone was seen once. The chain joins TRBV19 to TRBJ2-3; tentative D call: TRBD2 (6 bases). CDR1 and CDR2 (germline): LNHDA, SQIVND (reference sequence). The CDR3 runs to 16 residues. Trimming stripped 3 bases from V and 3 bases from J, with 16 bases between. The CDR3 DNA follows: TGTGCCAGTAGTATTGGAGGGCAAAGTGGGACAGATACGCAGTATTTT. It translates to CASSIGGQSGTDTQYF.

This clone came up once. This chain connects TRBV7-6 to TRBJ1-4; 12 positions match TRBD1. The CDR3 length is 17 residues. Trimming cost V 0 bases and J 6 bases; bases outside gene matches: 5. CDR1 is SGHVS, CDR2 FNYEAQ, per germline. In DNA form, the CDR3 reads TGTGCCAGCAGCTTAGCCGGGACAGGGGGCTCCCATGAAAAACTGTTTTTT. Its protein is CASSLAGTGGSHEKLFF.

V gene TRBV10-3 combines with J gene TRBJ2-7; TRBD1 aligns across 7 bases. The CDR3 sequence is 12 residues long. Germline-derived CDR1 and CDR2 are ENHRY and SYGVKD. The ends lost 3 bases at V and 6 bases at J; junction bases unmatched: 2. The CDR3 loop reads CAISDTGAEQYF. The DNA of the CDR3 is TGTGCCATCAGTGATACAGGGGCCGAGCAGTACTTC.

This clone is a singleton in its sample. The chain links TRBV5-5 to TRBJ1-5; a weak D match, TRBD1 (5 bases). The CDR3 totals 14 residues. Germline V CDR1 and CDR2: SGHKS, YYEKEE (reference sequence). V shed 5 bases and J shed 4 bases, with 13 bases lying between them. Here the CDR3 DNA reads TGTGCCAGCAGGTTTGGGACTCTAAATCAGCCCCAGCATTTT. It yields the protein CASRFGTLNQPQHF.

This chain links TRBV4-3 with TRBJ2-7; perhaps TRBD1 as D (5 bases). CDR3 size: 14 residues. The germline CDR1 and CDR2 sequences are LGHNA and YSLEER. Trimming cost V 3 bases and J 2 bases, with 11 bases left between them. CDR3 sequence: CASSQTQGTYEQYF. As DNA, the CDR3 is TGCGCCAGCAGCCAGACTCAGGGAACCTACGAGCAGTACTTC.